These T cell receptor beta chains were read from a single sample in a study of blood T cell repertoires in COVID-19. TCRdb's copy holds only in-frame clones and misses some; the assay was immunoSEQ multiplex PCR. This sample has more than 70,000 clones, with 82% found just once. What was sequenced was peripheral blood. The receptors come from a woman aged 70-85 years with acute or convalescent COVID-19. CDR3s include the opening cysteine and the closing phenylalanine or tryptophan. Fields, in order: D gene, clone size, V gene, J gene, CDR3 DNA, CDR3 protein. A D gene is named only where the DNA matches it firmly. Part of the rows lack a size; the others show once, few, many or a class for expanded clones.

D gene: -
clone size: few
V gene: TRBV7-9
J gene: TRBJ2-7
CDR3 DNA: TGTGCCAGCAGCTGGGGGGATTCCGAGCAGTACTTC
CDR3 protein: CASSWGDSEQYF

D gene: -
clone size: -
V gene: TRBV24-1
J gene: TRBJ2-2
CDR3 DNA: TGTGCCACCAGTGCCCGGGTTAGCACCGGGGAGCTGTTTTTT
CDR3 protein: CATSARVSTGELFF

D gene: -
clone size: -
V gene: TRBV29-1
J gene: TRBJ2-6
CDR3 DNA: TGCAGCGTTATATCCTCTGGGGCCAACGTCCTGACTTTC
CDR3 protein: CSVISSGANVLTF

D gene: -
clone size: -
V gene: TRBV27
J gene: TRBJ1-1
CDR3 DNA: TGTGCCAGCAGTTCGGTCGGAGGGGCGGAAGCTTTCTTT
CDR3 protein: CASSSVGGAEAFF

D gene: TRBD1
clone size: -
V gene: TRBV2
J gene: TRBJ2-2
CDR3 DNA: TGTGCCAGCAGTTCAGGGGGCACCGGGGAGCTGTTTTTT
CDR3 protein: CASSSGGTGELFF

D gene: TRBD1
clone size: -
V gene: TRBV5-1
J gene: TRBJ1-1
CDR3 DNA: TGTGCCAGCAGCTTGGAGGGACAGCAGAACACTGAAGCTTTCTTT
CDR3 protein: CASSLEGQQNTEAFF

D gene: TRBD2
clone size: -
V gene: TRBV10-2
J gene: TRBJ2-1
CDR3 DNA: TGCGCCACCGAGGGACTAGCGGGGGGCAATGAGCAGTTCTTC
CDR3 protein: CATEGLAGGNEQFF

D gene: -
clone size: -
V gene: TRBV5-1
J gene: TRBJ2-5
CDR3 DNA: TGCGCCAGCAGCTTGTCCAGGGAAGAGACCCAGTACTTC
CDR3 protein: CASSLSREETQYF

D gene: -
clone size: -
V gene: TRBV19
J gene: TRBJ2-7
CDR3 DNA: TGTGCCAGTGCCGTGGGGGCAAGCCGGGCATACGAGCAGTACTTC
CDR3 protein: CASAVGASRAYEQYF

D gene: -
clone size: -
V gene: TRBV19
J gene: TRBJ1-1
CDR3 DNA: TGTGCCAGTAGTATAGGTTTAAGGGGCACTGAAGCTTTCTTT
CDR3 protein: CASSIGLRGTEAFF

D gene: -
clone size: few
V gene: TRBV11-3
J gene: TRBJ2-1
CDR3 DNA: TGTGCCAGCAGCCCCACCACGCTAGCGAATGAGCAGTTCTTC
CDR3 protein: CASSPTTLANEQFF

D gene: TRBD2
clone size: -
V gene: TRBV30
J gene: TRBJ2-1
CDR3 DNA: TGTGCCTCCGGGACTAGCGGGAGCAATGAGCAGTTCTTC
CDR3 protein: CASGTSGSNEQFF

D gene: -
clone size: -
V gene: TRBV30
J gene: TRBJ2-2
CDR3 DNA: TGTGCCTGGAGTGTACGGTTGGGCTGGCGGGGCACCGGGGAGCTGTTTTTT
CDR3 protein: CAWSVRLGWRGTGELFF

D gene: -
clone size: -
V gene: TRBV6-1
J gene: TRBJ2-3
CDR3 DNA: TGTGCCAGCAGTGAAGCGACAGGAGGCACAGATACGCAGTATTTT
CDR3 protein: CASSEATGGTDTQYF

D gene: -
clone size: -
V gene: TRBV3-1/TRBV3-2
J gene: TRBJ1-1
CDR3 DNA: TGTGCCAGCGCGAGGGCAGATGAAGCTTTCTTT
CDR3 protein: CASARADEAFF

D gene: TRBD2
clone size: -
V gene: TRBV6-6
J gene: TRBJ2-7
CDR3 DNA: TGTGCCAGCAGTCCCGGGACTAGCGGGTTTTCGTCCTACGAGCAGTACTTC
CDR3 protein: CASSPGTSGFSSYEQYF